The 9 T cell receptor beta chains listed next were all sequenced from one sample in a study of blood T cell repertoires in COVID-19 (dated by TCRdb to 2019 to 2021). Library preparation was by the immunoSEQ multiplex PCR assay. Here the immuneACCESS table is served through TCRdb, limited to in-frame sequences with V and J called. Missing clones are a known gap in these copies; in checked studies unresolved V genes cover under half, and the rest lacks a known reason. This sample has roughly 97,000 clones in its table, and about 80% of those were observed once. About 10% of the sample goes to the ten largest clones. The sample taken for sequencing was peripheral blood. These receptor sequences come from a man in his sixties or seventies with acute or convalescent COVID-19.

There are a few counts of this clone. The chain uses TRBV19 and TRBJ2-4, with D tentatively TRBD2 (7 bases). The germline CDR1 and CDR2 sequences are LNHDA and SQIVND (reference sequence). This CDR3 contains 16 residues. The V end lost 4 bases, the J end lost 0 bases, and 13 bases lay between the germline ends. The chain's CDR3 is CASSTGGTLAKNIQYF. The CDR3 DNA is TGTGCCAGTAGTACCGGGGGGACACTAGCCAAAAACATTCAGTACTTC. Supplemented by reference TRBV19 and TRBJ2-4, the full variable domain reads DGGITQSPKYLFRKEGQNVTLSCEQNLNHDAMYWYRQDPGQGLRLIYYSQIVNDFQKGDIAEGYSVSREKKESFPLTVTSAQKNPTAFYLCASSTGGTLAKNIQYFGAGTRLSVL.

J is TRBJ1-1 and V is TRBV9; 7 positions match TRBD1. The ends lost 0 bases at V and 1 base at J; junction bases unmatched: 9. Germline lookup yields CDR1 SGDLS and CDR2 YYNGEE. This CDR3 is built from 17 residues. The CDR3 reads CASSVAAGTATNTEAFF. CDR3 nucleotide sequence: TGTGCCAGCAGCGTAGCCGCCGGGACAGCTACGAACACTGAAGCTTTCTTT. Looking up the rest from reference TRBV9 and TRBJ1-1 gives the full variable domain: DSGVTQTPKHLITATGQRVTLRCSPRSGDLSVYWYQQSLDQGLQFLIQYYNGEERAKGNILERFSAQQFPDLHSELNLSSLELGDSALYFCASSVAAGTATNTEAFFGQGTRLTVV.

The genes are TRBV3-1 (or the pseudogene TRBV3-2) and TRBJ2-2; no reliable D call. The germline V gene has CDR1 LGHDT and CDR2 YNNKEL (reference sequence). The V end was cut by 4 bases, the J end by 5 bases, with 8 bases between. The CDR3 length is 13 residues. The CDR3 sequence: CASSLSMTGELFF. DNA for the CDR3: TGTGCCAGCAGCCTCAGTATGACCGGGGAGCTGTTTTTT.

The V and J genes are TRBV4-3 and TRBJ2-1, with D perhaps TRBD2 (5 bases). The CDR3 spans 14 residues. V dropped 0 bases and J dropped 5 bases, with 8 bases sitting between them. Germline V lookup: CDR1 LGHNA, CDR2 YSLEER. CDR3 region: CASSQDWRDNEQFF. The CDR3 DNA is TGCGCCAGCAGCCAAGACTGGCGGGACAATGAGCAGTTCTTC.

V gene TRBV27 combines with J gene TRBJ1-2; 7 nucleotides agree with TRBD1. The V gene end was trimmed by 6 bases and the J gene end by 5 bases; junction bases not matched to a gene: 9. The CDR3 runs 14 residues. Germline-derived CDR1 and CDR2 are MNHEY and SMNVEV (reference sequence). The CDR3 loop reads CASSPQGSLYGYTF. The CDR3 DNA sequence: TGTGCCAGCAGCCCACAGGGGTCACTGTATGGCTACACCTTC.

The gene calls are TRBV25-1 and TRBJ1-1, with D perhaps matching TRBD1 (5 bases). The CDR3 totals 16 residues. The germline CDR1 and CDR2 sequences are MGHDK and SYGVNS. Deletions cut 3 bases from V and 3 bases from J, with 17 bases between. The CDR3 coding sequence is TGTGCCAGCAGTGAGGGGCATCGAAGGGCTTACACTGAAGCTTTCTTT. It translates to CASSEGHRRAYTEAFF.

The chain carries TRBV5-6 and TRBJ2-3, with 9 bases matching TRBD1. Trimming took 5 bases from V and 2 from J; bases not matched to a gene: 12. Germline V gene lookup returns CDR1 SGHDT and CDR2 YYEEEE. The CDR3 is made up of 17 amino acids. DNA of the CDR3: TGTGCCAGCAGGCTAGGGCCGGGACAGGGATACACAGATACGCAGTATTTT. Protein product: CASRLGPGQGYTDTQYF.

The chain carries TRBV19 and TRBJ2-6, with 9 bases aligning to TRBD1. CDR1 is LNHDA, CDR2 SQIVND, per germline (reference sequence). CDR3 length: 15 amino acids. The J segment lost 3 bases and the V segment lost 4 bases, leaving 1 base of the junction unmatched. The CDR3 reads CASSRTGDGANVLTF. The CDR3, as DNA: TGTGCCAGTAGTAGGACAGGGGATGGGGCCAACGTCCTGACTTTC. The whole variable domain, remainder taken from reference TRBV19 and TRBJ2-6, is DGGITQSPKYLFRKEGQNVTLSCEQNLNHDAMYWYRQDPGQGLRLIYYSQIVNDFQKGDIAEGYSVSREKKESFPLTVTSAQKNPTAFYLCASSRTGDGANVLTFGAGSRLTVL.

J is TRBJ1-5 and V is TRBV3-1 (or the pseudogene TRBV3-2); perhaps TRBD1 as D (6 bases). CDR1 and CDR2 from the germline V gene are LGHDT and YNNKEL (reference sequence). This CDR3 has 14 amino acids. Trimming stripped 3 bases from V and 4 bases from J, with 10 bases between. As DNA, the CDR3 is TGTGCCAGCAGCCAGGGGGGGCGGAATCAGCCCCAGCATTTT. It is translated as CASSQGGRNQPQHF.